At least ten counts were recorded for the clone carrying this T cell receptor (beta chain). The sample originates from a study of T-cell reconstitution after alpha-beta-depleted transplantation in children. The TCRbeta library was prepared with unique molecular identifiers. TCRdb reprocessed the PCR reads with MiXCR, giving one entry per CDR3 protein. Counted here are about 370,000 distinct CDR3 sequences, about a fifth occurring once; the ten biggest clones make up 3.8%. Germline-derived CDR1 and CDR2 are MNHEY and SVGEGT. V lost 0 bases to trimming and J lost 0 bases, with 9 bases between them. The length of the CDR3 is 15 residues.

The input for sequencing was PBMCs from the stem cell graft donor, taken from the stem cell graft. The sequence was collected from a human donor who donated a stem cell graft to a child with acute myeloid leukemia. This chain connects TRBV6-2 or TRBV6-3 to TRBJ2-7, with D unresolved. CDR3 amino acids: CASSYSHKTSYEQYF. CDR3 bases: TGTGCCAGCAGTTACTCGCACAAGACCTCCTACGAGCAGTACTTC.